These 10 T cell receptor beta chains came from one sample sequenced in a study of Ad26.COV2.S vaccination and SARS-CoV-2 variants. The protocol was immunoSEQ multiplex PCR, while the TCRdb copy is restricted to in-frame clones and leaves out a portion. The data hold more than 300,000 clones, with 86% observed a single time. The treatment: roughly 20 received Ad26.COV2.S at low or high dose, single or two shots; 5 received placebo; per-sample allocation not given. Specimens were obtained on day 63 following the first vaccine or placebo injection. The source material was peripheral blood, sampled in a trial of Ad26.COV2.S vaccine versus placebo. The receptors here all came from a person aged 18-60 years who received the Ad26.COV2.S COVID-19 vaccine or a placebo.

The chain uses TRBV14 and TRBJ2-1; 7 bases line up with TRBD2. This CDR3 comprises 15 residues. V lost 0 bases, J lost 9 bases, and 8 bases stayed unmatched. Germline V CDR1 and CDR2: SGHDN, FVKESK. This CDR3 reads CASSQDWRERFEQFF. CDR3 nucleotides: TGTGCCAGCAGCCAAGATTGGCGGGAGAGGTTTGAGCAGTTCTTC.

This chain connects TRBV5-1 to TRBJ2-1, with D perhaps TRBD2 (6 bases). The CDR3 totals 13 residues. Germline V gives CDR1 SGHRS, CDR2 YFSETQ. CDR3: CATKGDSYNEQFF. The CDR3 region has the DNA TGCGCGACGAAAGGGGACTCGTACAATGAGCAGTTCTTC.

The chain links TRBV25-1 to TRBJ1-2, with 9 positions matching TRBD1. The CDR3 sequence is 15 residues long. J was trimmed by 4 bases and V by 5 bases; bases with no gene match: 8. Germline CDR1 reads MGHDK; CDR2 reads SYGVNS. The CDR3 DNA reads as TGTGCCAGCAGTATGCCGGGACAGGGATTCTATGGCTACACCTTC. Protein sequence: CASSMPGQGFYGYTF.

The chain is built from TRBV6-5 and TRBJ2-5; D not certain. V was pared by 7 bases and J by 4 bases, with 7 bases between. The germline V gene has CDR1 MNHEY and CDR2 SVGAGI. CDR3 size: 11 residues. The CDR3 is CASISRETQYF. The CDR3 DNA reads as TGTGCCAGCATTAGTCGAGAGACCCAGTACTTC.

CDR3 amino acids: CASSSSRHMNTEAFF. In nucleotides, the CDR3 is TGTGCCAGCAGTTCCTCCCGACACATGAACACTGAAGCTTTCTTT. V and J are TRBV27 and TRBJ1-1; unclear D gene. CDR3 length: 15 residues. V gave up 4 bases and J gave up 0 bases, with 12 bases separating them. The germline V gene encodes CDR1 MNHEY and CDR2 SMNVEV (reference sequence).

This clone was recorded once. The CDR3 coding sequence is TGTGCCATCAGTGAGACTTCAACGGGAACTGAAGCTTTCTTT. It yields the protein CAISETSTGTEAFF. This chain joins TRBV10-3 and TRBJ1-1, with D unclear. The V end was cut by 2 bases, the J end by 5 bases, with 12 bases between. Germline loops: CDR1 ENHRY, CDR2 SYGVKD. The CDR3 has 14 amino acids.

CDR3 residues: CAWNPGAGNQPQHF. The CDR3 nucleotides are TGTGCCTGGAACCCGGGGGCAGGCAATCAGCCCCAGCATTTT. The rearrangement links TRBV30 to TRBJ1-5; weak D call: TRBD1 (6 bases). Germline V gene sequence: CDR1 GTSNPN, CDR2 SVGIG (reference sequence). The CDR3 has 14 residues. Trimming took off 4 bases at V and 2 bases at J, with 12 bases between the two ends. The full variable domain, with the rest looked up from reference TRBV30 and TRBJ1-5, is SQTIHQWPATLVQPVGSPLSLECTVEGTSNPNLYWYRQAAGRGLQLLFYSVGIGQISSEVPQNLSASRPQDRQFILSSKKLLLSDSGFYLCAWNPGAGNQPQHFGDGTRLSIL.

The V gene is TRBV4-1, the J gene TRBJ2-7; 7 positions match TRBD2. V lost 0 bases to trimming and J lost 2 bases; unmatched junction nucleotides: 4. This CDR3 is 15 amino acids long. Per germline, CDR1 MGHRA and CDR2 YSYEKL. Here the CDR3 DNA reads TGCGCCAGCAGCCAAGATGACGGGGGGACCTACGAGCAGTACTTC. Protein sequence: CASSQDDGGTYEQYF.

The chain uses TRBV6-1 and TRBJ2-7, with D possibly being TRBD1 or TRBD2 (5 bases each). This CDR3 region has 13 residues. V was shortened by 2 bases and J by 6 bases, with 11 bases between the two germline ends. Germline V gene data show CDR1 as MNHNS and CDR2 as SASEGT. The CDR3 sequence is CASSETRGLEQYF. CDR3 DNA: TGTGCCAGCAGTGAAACTAGGGGCCTCGAGCAGTACTTC.

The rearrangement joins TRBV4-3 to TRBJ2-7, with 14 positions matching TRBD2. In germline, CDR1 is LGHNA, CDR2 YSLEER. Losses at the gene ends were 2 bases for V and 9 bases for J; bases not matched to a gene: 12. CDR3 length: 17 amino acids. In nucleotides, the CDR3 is TGCGCCAGCAGCCAAAAACCGGGACTAGCGGGAGAGGGGGTGCAGTACTTC. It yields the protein CASSQKPGLAGEGVQYF.